This entry features one T cell receptor beta chain sequence. The antigen is unknown. Indicated time point: pre-treatment baseline. Sampling occurred pretreatment (T0) and at week 3 (W3), after cycle one of checkpoint blockade. Response was assessed by RECIST 1.1 at 12 weeks, except a couple of rapid progressors. This sample is drawn from a study of blood T cell dynamics during melanoma immunotherapy. Overall study: Metastatic melanoma patients received first-line pembrolizumab or nivolumab plus ipilimumab.

The data were produced by immunoSEQ multiplex PCR, yet TCRdb's version contains in-frame clones alone and is incomplete. The table includes roughly 15,000 clones, over 65% detected once. Findings and limits, study-wide: The study could not tell melanoma-specific clones from general immune activation.

The trim removed 3 bases at V and 4 bases at J, leaving 6 bases unmatched. The CDR3 sequence is 14 residues long. Germline V gene data show CDR1 as SGDLS and CDR2 as YYNGEE. The V call is TRBV9, the J call TRBJ1-1; TRBD1 agrees at 7 bases. The source of this sequence is a human donor with melanoma. The input for sequencing was blood, taken from a patient treated with checkpoint blockade. CDR3 in amino acids: CASSAAPGGTEAFF. Written as DNA, the CDR3 is TGTGCCAGCAGCGCCGCCCCAGGGGGCACTGAAGCTTTCTTT.